This is a list of T cell receptor beta chains from one sample in a study of cytomegalovirus exposure and HLA in healthy donors. Data came from immunoSEQ multiplex PCR; TCRdb stores just in-frame clones and leaves some out. Of some 180,000 clones listed, 77% are singletons. Sequenced sample: PBMCs. These receptors were collected from a woman in her sixties or seventies in good health and CMV-seropositive. CDR3s include the opening cysteine and the closing phenylalanine or tryptophan. Fields, in order: J gene, CDR3 length, V gene, CDR3 protein.

>TRBJ2-7|16|TRBV18
CASSGQGNNVGYEQYF
>TRBJ1-2|13|TRBV29-1
CSAPVTGGYGYTF
>TRBJ2-3|12|TRBV7-2
CASSRPADTQYF
>TRBJ2-2|19|TRBV7-3
CASSLSIGGRGLRTGELFF
>TRBJ2-1|17|TRBV5-1
CASSLRAGQGATNEQFF
>TRBJ1-2|14|TRBV5-1
CASSSTGGDYGYTF
>TRBJ1-5|18|TRBV7-2
CASSLGFRLGQGHQPQHF
>TRBJ2-7|14|TRBV9
CASSVRQEDYEQYF
>TRBJ2-7|11|TRBV29-1
CSVDSGDEQYF
>TRBJ1-4|11|TRBV7-9
CASRAYEKLFF
>TRBJ1-1|15|TRBV7-9
CSSSYGQVMNTEAFF
>TRBJ2-7|13|TRBV5-4
CASSLAGPYEQYF
>TRBJ2-1|16|TRBV9
CASSRRGLAGVDEQFF
>TRBJ2-1|16|TRBV15
CATSDLGVFSGNEQFF
>TRBJ1-6|15|TRBV18
CASSPDRTLNSPLHF
>TRBJ2-3|16|TRBV7-9
CASSDTSGTSTDTQYF